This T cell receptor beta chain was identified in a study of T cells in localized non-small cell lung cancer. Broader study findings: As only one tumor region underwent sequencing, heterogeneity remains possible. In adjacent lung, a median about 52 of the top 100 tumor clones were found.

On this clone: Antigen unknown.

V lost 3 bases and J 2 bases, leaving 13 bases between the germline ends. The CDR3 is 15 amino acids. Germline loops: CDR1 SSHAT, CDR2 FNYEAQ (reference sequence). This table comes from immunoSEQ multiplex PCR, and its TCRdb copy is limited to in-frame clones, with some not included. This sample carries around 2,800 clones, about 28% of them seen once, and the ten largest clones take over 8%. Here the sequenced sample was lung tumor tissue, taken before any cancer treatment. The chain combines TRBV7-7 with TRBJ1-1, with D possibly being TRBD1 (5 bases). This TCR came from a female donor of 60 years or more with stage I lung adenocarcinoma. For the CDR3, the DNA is TGTGCCAGCAGCTTGACCTGGGGGGGTAACACTGAAGCTTTCTTT. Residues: CASSLTWGGNTEAFF. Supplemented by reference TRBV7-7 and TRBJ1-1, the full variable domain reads GAGVSQSPRYKVTKRGQDVTLRCDPISSHATLYWYQQALGQGPEFLTYFNYEAQPDKSGLPSDRFSAERPEGSISTLTIQRTEQRDSAMYRCASSLTWGGNTEAFFGQGTRLTVV.